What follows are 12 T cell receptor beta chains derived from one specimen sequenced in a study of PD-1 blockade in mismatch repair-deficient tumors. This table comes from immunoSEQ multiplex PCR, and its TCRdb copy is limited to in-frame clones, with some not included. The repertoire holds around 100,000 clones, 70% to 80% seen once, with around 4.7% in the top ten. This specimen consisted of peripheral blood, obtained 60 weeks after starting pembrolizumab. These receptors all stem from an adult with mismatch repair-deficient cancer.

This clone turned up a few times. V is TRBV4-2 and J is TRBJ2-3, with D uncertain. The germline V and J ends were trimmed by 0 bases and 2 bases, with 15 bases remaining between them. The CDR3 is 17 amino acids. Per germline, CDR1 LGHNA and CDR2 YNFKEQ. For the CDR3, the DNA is TGTGCCAGCAGCCAAGAGAACGGAGAGAGGCCCACAGATACGCAGTATTTT. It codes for CASSQENGERPTDTQYF.

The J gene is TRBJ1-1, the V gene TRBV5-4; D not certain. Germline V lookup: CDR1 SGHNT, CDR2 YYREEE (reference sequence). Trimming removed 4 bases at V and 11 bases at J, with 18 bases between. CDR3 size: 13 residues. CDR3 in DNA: TGTGCCAGCAGCCCCACCCCCTACGTCGATGCTTTCTTT. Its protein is CASSPTPYVDAFF.

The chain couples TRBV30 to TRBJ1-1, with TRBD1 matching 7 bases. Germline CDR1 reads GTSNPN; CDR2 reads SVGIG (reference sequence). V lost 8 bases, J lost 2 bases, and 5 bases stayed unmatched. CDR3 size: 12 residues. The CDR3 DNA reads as TGTGCCGGGAACAGGGGCAACACTGAAGCTTTCTTT. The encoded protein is CAGNRGNTEAFF.

The CDR3 sequence: CASRPGPTANTGELFF. The CDR3, as DNA: TGTGCCAGCAGACCCGGGCCTACCGCGAACACCGGGGAGCTGTTTTTT. The chain combines TRBV13 with TRBJ2-2; D gene uncertain. This CDR3 comprises 16 residues. The germline V gene has CDR1 PRHDT and CDR2 FYEKMQ (reference sequence). V was pared by 6 bases and J by 0 bases, with 14 bases between.

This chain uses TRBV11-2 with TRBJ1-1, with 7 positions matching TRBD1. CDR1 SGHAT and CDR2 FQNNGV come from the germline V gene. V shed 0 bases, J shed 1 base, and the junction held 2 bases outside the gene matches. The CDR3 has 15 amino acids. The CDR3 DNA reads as TGTGCCAGCAGCTTAGACAACAGGGGGAACACTGAAGCTTTCTTT. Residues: CASSLDNRGNTEAFF.

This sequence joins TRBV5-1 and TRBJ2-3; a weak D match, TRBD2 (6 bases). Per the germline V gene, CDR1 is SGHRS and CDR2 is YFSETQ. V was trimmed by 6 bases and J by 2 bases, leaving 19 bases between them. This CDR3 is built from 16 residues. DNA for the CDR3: TGCGCCAGCACCAAGGGACTCGTGTCTTACACAGATACGCAGTATTTT. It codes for CASTKGLVSYTDTQYF.

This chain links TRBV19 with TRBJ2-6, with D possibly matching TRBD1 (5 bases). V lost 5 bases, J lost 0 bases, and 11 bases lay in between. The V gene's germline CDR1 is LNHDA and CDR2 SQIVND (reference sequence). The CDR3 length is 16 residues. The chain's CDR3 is CASSPSGSSGANVLTF. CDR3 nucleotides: TGTGCCAGTAGTCCGTCAGGGTCCTCTGGGGCCAACGTCCTGACTTTC.

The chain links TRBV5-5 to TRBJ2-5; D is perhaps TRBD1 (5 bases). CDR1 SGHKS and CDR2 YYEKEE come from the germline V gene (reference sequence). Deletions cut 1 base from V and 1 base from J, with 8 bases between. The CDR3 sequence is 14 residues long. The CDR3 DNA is TGTGCCAGCAGCTTGAGACAGCGCCAAGAGACCCAGTACTTC. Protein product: CASSLRQRQETQYF.

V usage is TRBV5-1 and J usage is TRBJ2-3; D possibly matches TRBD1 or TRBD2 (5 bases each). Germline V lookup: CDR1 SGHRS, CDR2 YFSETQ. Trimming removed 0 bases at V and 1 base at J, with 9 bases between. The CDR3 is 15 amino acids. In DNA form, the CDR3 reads TGCGCCAGCAGCTTGGTGTGGGACGGCACAGATACGCAGTATTTT. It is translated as CASSLVWDGTDTQYF.

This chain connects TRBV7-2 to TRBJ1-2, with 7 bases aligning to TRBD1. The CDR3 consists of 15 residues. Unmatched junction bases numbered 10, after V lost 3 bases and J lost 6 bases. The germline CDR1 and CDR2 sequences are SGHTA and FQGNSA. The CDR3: CASSLSTGQGHGYTF. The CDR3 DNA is TGTGCCAGCAGCTTGTCGACAGGGCAGGGGCATGGCTACACCTTC.

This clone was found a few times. CDR3 nucleotides: TGTGCCAGCAGTTTACAGCGCCCCGCCGGGACCCAGTACTTC. This sequence encodes CASSLQRPAGTQYF. This chain links TRBV27 with TRBJ2-5; D ambiguous. Germline-derived CDR1 and CDR2 are MNHEY and SMNVEV (reference sequence). V dropped 2 bases and J dropped 7 bases, with 14 bases sitting between them. CDR3 length: 14 amino acids.

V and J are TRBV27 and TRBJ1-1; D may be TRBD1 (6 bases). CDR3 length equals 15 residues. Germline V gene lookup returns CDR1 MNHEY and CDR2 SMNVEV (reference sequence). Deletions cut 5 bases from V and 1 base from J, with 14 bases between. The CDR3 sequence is CASSVQGWGNTEAFF. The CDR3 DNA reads TGTGCCAGCAGTGTACAGGGTTGGGGGAACACTGAAGCTTTCTTT.